This T cell receptor (beta chain) emerged from a study of blood T cell repertoires in COVID-19. V lost 10 bases and J lost 4, with 11 bases in between. Germline CDR1 reads LNHDA; CDR2 reads SQIVND (reference sequence). The CDR3 loop spans 12 amino acids. Under the authors' procedure: Reference gene primers were amplified, and this amplification served to estimate nucleated cell counts. The data were produced by immunoSEQ multiplex PCR, yet TCRdb's version contains in-frame clones alone and is incomplete. V and J calls and clone size come straight from that table; D and trimming were deduced from the DNA. The table records hundreds of thousands of clones, about nine tenths of them present only once. This clone came up a few times.

Material: peripheral blood. The sequence came from a woman in her sixties or seventies with acute or convalescent COVID-19. The chain has TRBV19 and TRBJ1-3; no firm D call. In DNA form, the CDR3 reads TGTGCCACCTCCGACATCGGAAACACCATATATTTT. It encodes CATSDIGNTIYF.